This TCR beta chain derives from a study of CD8+CD57+ T cells in acquired aplastic anemia. Across the study: On average, sorted CD4+ and CD8+ cells gave roughly 3 ug of DNA.

Germline loops: CDR1 SGHVT, CDR2 SQSDAQ. The CDR3 has 12 amino acids. Regarding the study as a whole: Between patients and controls, approximately 29 CD8+ CDR3 sequences were found in common.

A word on this clonotype: The antigen is not known. The junction differs from germline at one of its ends, possibly a read error.

The study profiled TCR beta VDJ and CDR3 using genomic DNA as template. Using its own MiXCR run on the reads, TCRdb lists one record per CDR3 protein. The table has 400,000 to 450,000 distinct CDR3 sequences, under 80% seen once. The receptor was isolated from a human donor in good health, serving as a control. The chain employs TRBV7-4 and TRBJ2-5, with D perhaps TRBD1 or TRBD2 (5 bases each). The specimen sequenced was sorted CD4+, CD8+, or CD8+CD57+ T cells (not recorded which) from PBMCs. The CDR3 spells CASSLGAGTQDF. The CDR3 DNA is TGTGCTAGCAGTTTAGGGGCTGGGACCCAGGACTTC.